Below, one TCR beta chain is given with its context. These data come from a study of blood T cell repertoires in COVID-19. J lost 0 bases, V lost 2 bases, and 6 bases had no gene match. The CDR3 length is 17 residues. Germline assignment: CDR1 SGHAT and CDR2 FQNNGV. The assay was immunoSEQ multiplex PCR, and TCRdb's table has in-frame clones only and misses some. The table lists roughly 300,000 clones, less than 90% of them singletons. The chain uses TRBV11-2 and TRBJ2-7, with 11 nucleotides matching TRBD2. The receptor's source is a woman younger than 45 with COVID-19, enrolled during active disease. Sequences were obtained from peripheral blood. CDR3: CASSLTSGGTFSYEQYF. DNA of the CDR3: TGTGCCAGCAGCTTAACTAGCGGGGGTACTTTCTCCTACGAGCAGTACTTC.